This TCR beta chain derives from a study of blood T cells in healthy people across ages. The CDR3 totals 16 residues. Germline CDR1 is MNHNS and CDR2 is SASEGT. A sample-barcoded 5' primer and a J-beta primer mix were used in a second PCR of about 7 to 12 cycles. The template-switch adaptor, which had 12 random nucleotides, put a tag on each cDNA molecule. TCRdb re-analysed the 5' RACE reads in MiXCR, keeping a single row per CDR3 protein. The sample has more than 550,000 distinct CDR3 sequences; around a fifth are singletons. The V gene is TRBV6-1, the J gene TRBJ2-1, with 11 bases identical to TRBD1. Gene TRBJ2-5 matches the end of the DNA better, so the J call may be wrong. The receptor was isolated from a man aged 65 to 79 in good health. Sequencing input: blood. The DNA of the CDR3 is TGTGCCAGCAGTACACGGACAGGGGGCCATAAGGGGACCCAGTACTTC. Translating gives CASSTRTGGHKGTQYF.